This T cell receptor (beta chain) was sequenced in a study of cytomegalovirus exposure and HLA in healthy donors. Whole-study findings and limits: TCR beta V segments were, for the most part, productive about 87% or about 30% of the time in an earlier analysis.

As concerns this clone: Antigen specificity is unknown.

Trimming cost V 1 base and J 4 bases, with 14 bases left between them. Germline CDR1 and CDR2: MGHRA and YSYEKL. The CDR3 has 15 amino acids. PCR involved 60 Vbeta and 13 Jbeta primers. Profiled with immunoSEQ multiplex PCR; TCRdb holds only in-frame clones, not every one. Altogether under 200,000 clones are present, roughly 85% being singletons, with the ten largest covering over 2%. This TCR derives from a woman in her forties or fifties in good health and CMV-seronegative. The sequencing input was PBMCs. This chain links TRBV4-1 with TRBJ2-7; D is possibly TRBD2 (5 bases). In DNA form, the CDR3 reads TGCGCCAGCAGCCAAGGCACGAGCGGCCCGTACGAGCAGTACTTC. Its translation is CASSQGTSGPYEQYF.